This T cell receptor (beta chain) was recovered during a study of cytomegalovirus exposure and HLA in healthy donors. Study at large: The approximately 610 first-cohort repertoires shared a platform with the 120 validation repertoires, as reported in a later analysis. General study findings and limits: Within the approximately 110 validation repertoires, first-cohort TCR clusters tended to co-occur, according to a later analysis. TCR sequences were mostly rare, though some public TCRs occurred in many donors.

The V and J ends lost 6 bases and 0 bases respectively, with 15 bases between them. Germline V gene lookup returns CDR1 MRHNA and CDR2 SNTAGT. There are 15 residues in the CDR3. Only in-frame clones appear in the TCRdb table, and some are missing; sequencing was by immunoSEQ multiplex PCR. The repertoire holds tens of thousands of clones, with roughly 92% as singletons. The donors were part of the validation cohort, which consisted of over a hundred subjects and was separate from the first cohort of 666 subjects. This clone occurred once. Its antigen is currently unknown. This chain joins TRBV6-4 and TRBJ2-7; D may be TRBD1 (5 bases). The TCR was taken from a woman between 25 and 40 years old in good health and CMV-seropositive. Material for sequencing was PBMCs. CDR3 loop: CASSVSTGPSYEQYF. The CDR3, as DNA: TGTGCCAGCAGCGTTTCCACAGGACCCTCCTACGAGCAGTACTTC.